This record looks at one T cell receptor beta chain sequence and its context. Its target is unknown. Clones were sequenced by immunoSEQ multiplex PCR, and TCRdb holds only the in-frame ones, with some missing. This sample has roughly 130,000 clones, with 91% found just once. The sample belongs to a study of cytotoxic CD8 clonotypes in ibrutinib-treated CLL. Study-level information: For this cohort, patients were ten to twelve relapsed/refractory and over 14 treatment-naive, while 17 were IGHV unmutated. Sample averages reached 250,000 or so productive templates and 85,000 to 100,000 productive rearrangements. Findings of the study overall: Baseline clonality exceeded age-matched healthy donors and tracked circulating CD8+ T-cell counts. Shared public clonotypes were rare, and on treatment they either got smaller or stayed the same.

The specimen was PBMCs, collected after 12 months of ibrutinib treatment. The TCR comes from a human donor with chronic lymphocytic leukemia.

Here the CDR3 reads CASRPTPGNWGEQYF. Written as DNA, the CDR3 is TGTGCCAGCAGGCCCACCCCGGGAAATTGGGGCGAGCAGTACTTC. The chain uses TRBV7-2 and TRBJ2-7, with TRBD2 as a possible D gene (5 bases). V lost 6 bases and J lost 6, with 21 bases in between. CDR3 size: 15 residues. The V gene's germline CDR1 is SGHTA and CDR2 FQGNSA.